This T cell receptor beta chain was observed in a study of T-cell reconstitution after alpha-beta-depleted transplantation in children. Molecular barcoding with unique molecular identifiers was used for the TCRbeta library. MiXCR was run by TCRdb on the PCR reads, yielding one entry per CDR3 protein. The sample holds about 580,000 distinct CDR3 sequences, roughly 23% seen once. Germline loops: CDR1 SNHLY, CDR2 FYNNEI. The CDR3 runs 14 residues. V was clipped by 6 bases and J by 1 base; unmatched bases: 2. The chain uses TRBV2 and TRBJ2-2; 7 bases line up with TRBD1. The sequence derives from a boy younger than two who had a stem cell transplant for acute myeloid leukemia, so the T cells may come from the graft donor. This sample comprised PBMCs, mostly from graft donor cells, obtained 360 days after TCRalphabeta/CD19-depleted stem cell transplant. This CDR3 is CASRDRQNTGELFF. CDR3 bases: TGTGCCAGCAGGGACAGGCAGAACACCGGGGAGCTGTTTTTT.